This T cell receptor beta chain appears in the sequencing data of a study of cytomegalovirus exposure and HLA in healthy donors. After removal of 4 bases from V and 2 bases from J, the junction contained 10 bases not matched to a gene. Germline lookup yields CDR1 SGDLS and CDR2 YYNGEE. CDR3 length: 16 amino acids. With 60 Vbeta and 13 Jbeta primers, the PCR was carried out. The assay was immunoSEQ multiplex PCR, and TCRdb's table has in-frame clones only and misses some. This sample lists some 96,000 clones; its ten largest clones have roughly 3.5%. The sequencing sample was made of PBMCs. V is TRBV9 and J is TRBJ2-3; 7 nucleotides align to TRBD2. This sequence was found in a woman aged 25 to 45 in good health and CMV-seronegative. The CDR3: CASSRLSGEYTDTQYF. The CDR3 DNA reads TGTGCCAGCAGCCGCTTGAGCGGGGAGTACACAGATACGCAGTATTTT.